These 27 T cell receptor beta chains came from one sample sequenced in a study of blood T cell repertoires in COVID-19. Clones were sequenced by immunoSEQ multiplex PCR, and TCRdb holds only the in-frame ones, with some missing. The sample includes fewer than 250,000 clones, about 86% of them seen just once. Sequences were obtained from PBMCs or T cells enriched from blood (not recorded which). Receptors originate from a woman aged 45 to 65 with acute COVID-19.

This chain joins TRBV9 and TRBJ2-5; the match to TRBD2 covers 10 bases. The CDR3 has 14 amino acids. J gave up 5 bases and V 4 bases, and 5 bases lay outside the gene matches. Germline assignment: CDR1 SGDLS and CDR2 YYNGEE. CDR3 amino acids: CASSPSGRDETQYF. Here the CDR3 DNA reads TGTGCCAGCAGCCCGAGCGGGAGGGATGAGACCCAGTACTTC.

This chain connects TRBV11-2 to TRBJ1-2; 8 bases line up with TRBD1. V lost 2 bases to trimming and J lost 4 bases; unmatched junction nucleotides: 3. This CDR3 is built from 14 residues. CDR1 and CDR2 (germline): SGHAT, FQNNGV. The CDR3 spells CASSLSGGGYGYTF. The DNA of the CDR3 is TGTGCCAGCAGCTTATCAGGGGGCGGCTATGGCTACACCTTC.

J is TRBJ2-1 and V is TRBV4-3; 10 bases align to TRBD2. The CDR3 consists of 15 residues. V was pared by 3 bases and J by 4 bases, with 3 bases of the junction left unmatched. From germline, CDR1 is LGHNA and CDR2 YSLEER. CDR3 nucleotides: TGCGCCAGCAGCCATGAACTAGCGGGATACAATGAGCAGTTCTTC. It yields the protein CASSHELAGYNEQFF.

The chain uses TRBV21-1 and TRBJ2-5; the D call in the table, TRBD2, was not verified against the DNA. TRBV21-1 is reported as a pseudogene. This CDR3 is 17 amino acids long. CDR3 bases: TGTGCCAGCAGCAAATCCGGTTTTTGCGGGAGGGGAGAGACCCAGTACTTC. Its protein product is CASSKSGFCGRGETQYF.

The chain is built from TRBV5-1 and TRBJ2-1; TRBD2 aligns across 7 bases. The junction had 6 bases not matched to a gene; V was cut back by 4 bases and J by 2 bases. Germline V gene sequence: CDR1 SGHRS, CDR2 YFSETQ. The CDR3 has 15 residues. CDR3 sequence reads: CASSAGAGAYNEQFF. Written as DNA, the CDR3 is TGCGCCAGCAGCGCTGGGGCGGGAGCCTACAATGAGCAGTTCTTC.

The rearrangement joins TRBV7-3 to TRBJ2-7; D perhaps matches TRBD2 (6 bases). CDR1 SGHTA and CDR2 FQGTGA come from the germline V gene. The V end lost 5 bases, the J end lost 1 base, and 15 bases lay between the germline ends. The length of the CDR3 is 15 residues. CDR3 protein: CASSANPGTSYEQYF. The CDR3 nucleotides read TGTGCCAGCAGCGCGAACCCCGGGACTTCCTACGAGCAGTACTTC. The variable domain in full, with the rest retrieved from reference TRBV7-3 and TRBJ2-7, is GAGVSQTPSNKVTEKGKYVELRCDPISGHTALYWYRQSLGQGPEFLIYFQGTGAADDSGLPNDRFFAVRPEGSVSTLKIQRTERGDSAVYLCASSANPGTSYEQYFGPGTRLTVT.

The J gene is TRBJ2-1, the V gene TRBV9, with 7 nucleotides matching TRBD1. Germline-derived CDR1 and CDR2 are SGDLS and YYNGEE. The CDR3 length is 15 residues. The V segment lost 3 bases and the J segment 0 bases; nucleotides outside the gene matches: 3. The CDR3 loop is CASSETGSSYNEQFF. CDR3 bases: TGTGCCAGCAGCGAGACAGGGAGCTCCTACAATGAGCAGTTCTTC.

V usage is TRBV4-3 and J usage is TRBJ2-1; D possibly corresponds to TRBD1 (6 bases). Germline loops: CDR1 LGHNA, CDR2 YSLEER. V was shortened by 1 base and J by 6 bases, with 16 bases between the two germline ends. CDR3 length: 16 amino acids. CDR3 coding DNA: TGCGCCAGCAGCCAAGCCGTCGAGGGGGTCCTCAATGAGCAGTTCTTC. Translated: CASSQAVEGVLNEQFF.

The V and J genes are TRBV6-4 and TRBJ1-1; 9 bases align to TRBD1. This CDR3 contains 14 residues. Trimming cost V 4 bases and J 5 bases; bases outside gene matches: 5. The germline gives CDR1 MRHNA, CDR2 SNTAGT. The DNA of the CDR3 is TGTGCCAGCAGTGGGCACAGGGGGCGGACTGAAGCTTTCTTT. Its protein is CASSGHRGRTEAFF.

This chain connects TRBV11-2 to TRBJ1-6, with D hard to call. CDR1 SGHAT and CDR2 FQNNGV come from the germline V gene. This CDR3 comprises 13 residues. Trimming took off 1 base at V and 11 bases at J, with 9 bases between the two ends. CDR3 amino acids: CASSLVSRAPLHF. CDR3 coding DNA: TGTGCCAGCAGCTTAGTTAGCCGGGCACCCCTCCACTTT.

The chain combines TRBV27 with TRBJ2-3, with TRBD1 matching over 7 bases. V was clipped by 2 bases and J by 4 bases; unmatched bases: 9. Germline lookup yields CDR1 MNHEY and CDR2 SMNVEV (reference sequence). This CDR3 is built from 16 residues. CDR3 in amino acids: CASSLKRGGVSDTQYF. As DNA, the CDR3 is TGTGCCAGCAGTTTAAAAAGAGGGGGCGTATCAGATACGCAGTATTTT.

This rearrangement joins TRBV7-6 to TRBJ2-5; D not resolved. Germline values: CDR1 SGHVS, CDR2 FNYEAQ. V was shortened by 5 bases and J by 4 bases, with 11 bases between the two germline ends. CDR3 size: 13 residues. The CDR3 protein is CASSKFALETQYF. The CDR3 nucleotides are TGTGCCAGCAGCAAATTTGCGTTAGAGACCCAGTACTTC. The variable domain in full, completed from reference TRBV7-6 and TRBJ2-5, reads GAGVSQSPRYKVTKRGQDVALRCDPISGHVSLYWYRQALGQGPEFLTYFNYEAQQDKSGLPNDRFSAERPEGSISTLTIQRTEQRDSAMYRCASSKFALETQYFGPGTRLLVL.

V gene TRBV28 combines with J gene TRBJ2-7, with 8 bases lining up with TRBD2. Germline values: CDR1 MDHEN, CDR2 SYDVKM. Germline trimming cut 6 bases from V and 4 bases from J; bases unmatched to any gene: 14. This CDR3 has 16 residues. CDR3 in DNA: TGTGCCAGCAGCTCCTACGGGGGGGGAGGCAAATACGAGCAGTACTTC. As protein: CASSSYGGGGKYEQYF.

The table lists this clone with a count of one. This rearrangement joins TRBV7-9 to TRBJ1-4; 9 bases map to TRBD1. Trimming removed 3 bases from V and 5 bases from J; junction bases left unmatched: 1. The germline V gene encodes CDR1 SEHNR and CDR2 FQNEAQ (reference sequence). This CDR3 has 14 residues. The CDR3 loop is CASSLGTGNEKLFF. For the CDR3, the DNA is TGTGCCAGCAGCTTGGGGACAGGGAATGAAAAACTGTTTTTT.

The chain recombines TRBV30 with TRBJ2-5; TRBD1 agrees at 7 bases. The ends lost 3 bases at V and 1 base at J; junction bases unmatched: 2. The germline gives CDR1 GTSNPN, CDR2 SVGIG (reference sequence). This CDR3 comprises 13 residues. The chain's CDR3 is CAWSRTGQETQYF. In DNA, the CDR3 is TGTGCCTGGAGCAGGACAGGCCAAGAGACCCAGTACTTC.

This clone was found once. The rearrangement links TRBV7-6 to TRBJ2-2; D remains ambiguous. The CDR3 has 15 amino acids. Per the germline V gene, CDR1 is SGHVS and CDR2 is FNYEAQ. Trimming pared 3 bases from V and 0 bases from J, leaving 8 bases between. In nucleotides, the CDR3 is TGTGCCAGCAGCTTCGGTGCAACGAACACCGGGGAGCTGTTTTTT. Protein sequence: CASSFGATNTGELFF.

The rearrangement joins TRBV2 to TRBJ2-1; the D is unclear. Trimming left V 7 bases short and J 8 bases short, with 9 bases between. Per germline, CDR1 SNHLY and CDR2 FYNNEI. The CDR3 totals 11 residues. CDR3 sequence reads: CASTPVDEQFF. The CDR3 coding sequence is TGTGCCAGCACCCCGGTGGATGAGCAGTTCTTC. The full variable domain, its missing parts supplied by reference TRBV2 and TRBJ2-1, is EPEVTQTPSHQVTQMGQEVILRCVPISNHLYFYWYRQILGQKVEFLVSFYNNEISEKSEIFDDQFSVERPDGSNFTLKIRSTKLEDSAMYFCASTPVDEQFFGPGTRLTVL.

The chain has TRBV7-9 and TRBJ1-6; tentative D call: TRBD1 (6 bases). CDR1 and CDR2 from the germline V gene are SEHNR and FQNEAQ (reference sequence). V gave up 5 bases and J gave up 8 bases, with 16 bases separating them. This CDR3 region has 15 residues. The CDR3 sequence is CASSEMDRSYSPLHF. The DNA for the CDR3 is TGTGCCAGCAGCGAGATGGACAGAAGTTATTCACCCCTCCACTTT.

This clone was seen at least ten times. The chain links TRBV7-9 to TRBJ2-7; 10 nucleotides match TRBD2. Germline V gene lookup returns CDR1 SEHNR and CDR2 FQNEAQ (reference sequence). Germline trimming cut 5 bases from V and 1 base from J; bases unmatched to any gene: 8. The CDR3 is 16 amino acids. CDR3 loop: CASSPGLAAFSYEQYF. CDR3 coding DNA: TGTGCCAGCAGCCCCGGACTAGCGGCCTTTTCCTACGAGCAGTACTTC.

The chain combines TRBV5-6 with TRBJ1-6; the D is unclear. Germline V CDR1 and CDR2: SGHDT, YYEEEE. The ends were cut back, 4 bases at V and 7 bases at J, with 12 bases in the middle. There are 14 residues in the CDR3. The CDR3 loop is CASSATTENSPLHF. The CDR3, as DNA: TGTGCCAGCAGCGCTACCACAGAAAATTCACCCCTCCACTTT.

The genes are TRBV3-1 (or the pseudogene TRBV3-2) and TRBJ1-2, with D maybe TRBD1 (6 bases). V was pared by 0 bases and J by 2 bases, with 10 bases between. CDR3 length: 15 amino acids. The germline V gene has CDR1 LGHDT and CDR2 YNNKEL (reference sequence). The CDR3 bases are TGTGCCAGCAGCCAAGATGTGACAGGCAACTATGGCTACACCTTC. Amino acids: CASSQDVTGNYGYTF.

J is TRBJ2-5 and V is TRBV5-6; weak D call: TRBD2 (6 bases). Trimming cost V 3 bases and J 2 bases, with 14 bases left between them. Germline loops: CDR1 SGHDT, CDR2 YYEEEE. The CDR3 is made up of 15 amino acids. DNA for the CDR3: TGTGCCAGCAGCTCACTTGCGGGGTCACAAGAGACCCAGTACTTC. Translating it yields CASSSLAGSQETQYF.

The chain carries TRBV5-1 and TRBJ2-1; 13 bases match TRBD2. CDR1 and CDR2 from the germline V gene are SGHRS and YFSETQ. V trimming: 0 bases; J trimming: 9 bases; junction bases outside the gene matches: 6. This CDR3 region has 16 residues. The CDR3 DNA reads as TGCGCCAGCAGCTTGGCTGGACTAGCGGGAGTTGCTGAGCAGTTCTTC. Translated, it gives CASSLAGLAGVAEQFF.

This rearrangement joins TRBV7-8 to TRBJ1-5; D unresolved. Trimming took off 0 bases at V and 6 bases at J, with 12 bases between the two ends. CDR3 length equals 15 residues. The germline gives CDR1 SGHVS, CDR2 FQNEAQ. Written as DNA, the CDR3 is TGTGCCAGCAGCTTAGCGCGGGGAATAGGTCAGCCCCAGCATTTT. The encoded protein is CASSLARGIGQPQHF.

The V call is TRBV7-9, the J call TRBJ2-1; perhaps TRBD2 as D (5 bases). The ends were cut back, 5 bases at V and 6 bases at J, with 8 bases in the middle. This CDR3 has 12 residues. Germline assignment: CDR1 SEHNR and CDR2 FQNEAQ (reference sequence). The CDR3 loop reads CASSTSINEQFF. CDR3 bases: TGTGCCAGCAGCACTAGTATCAATGAGCAGTTCTTC.

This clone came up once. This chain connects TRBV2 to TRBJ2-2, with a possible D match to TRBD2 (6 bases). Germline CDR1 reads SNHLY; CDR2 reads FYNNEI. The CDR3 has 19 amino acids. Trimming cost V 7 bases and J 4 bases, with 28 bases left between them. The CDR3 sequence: CASTTPSGGLGGITGELFF. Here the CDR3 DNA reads TGTGCCAGCACGACCCCCTCTGGGGGGTTGGGAGGAATCACCGGGGAGCTGTTTTTT.

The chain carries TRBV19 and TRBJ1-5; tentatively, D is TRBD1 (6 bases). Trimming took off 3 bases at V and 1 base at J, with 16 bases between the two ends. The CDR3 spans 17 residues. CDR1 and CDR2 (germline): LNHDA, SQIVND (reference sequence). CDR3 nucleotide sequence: TGTGCCAGTAGTATTGGGACAAAACCCGTGAGCAATCAGCCCCAGCATTTT. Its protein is CASSIGTKPVSNQPQHF. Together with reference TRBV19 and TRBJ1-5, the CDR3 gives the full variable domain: DGGITQSPKYLFRKEGQNVTLSCEQNLNHDAMYWYRQDPGQGLRLIYYSQIVNDFQKGDIAEGYSVSREKKESFPLTVTSAQKNPTAFYLCASSIGTKPVSNQPQHFGDGTRLSIL.